These T cell receptor beta chains were read from a single sample in a study of blood T cell repertoires in COVID-19. Only in-frame clones appear in the TCRdb table, and some are missing; sequencing was by immunoSEQ multiplex PCR. Among roughly 100,000 clones listed, more than 75% were seen once. Sequencing input: peripheral blood. All receptors come from a human donor in a cohort sampled during active COVID-19. CDR3s include the opening cysteine and the closing phenylalanine or tryptophan. D genes are given only for firm matches.

TRBD2	TRBV6-1	TRBJ2-2	CASSVLAGGTNTGELFF
-	TRBV12-3/TRBV12-4	TRBJ2-7	CASSAGRSVQYF
-	TRBV6-6	TRBJ1-2	CASSPSPGPAPYGYTF
TRBD1	TRBV9	TRBJ1-1	CASSPIRTGNTEAFF
-	TRBV6-5	TRBJ2-7	CASSPRRAVGSEQYF
-	TRBV4-1	TRBJ1-1	CASSHMGGGTEAFF
-	TRBV11-3	TRBJ2-1	CASSPTGEGYNEQFF
-	TRBV5-4	TRBJ2-6	CASSPNSGANVLTF
-	TRBV5-1	TRBJ2-2	CASSPTRDTHTGELFF
-	TRBV4-1	TRBJ2-7	CASSQDRGSSYEQYF
TRBD1	TRBV18	TRBJ1-1	CASSRRDSMNTEAFF
TRBD1	TRBV6-6	TRBJ1-6	CASSYRDRVGSPLHF
-	TRBV30	TRBJ1-1	CAWSPPGRWTEAFF
TRBD2	TRBV24-1	TRBJ2-1	CATSDNGLVGYNEQFF
TRBD2	TRBV10-3	TRBJ2-1	CAISVVASGGRGEQFF
-	TRBV7-2	TRBJ1-5	CASRGSNQPQHF
-	TRBV5-1	TRBJ2-3	CASSHGGLDTQYF
TRBD1	TRBV9	TRBJ1-1	CASSVPGQTTEAFF
TRBD1	TRBV19	TRBJ1-1	CASSMRGQGNTEAFF
-	TRBV29-1	TRBJ2-3	CSVGVQGGTDTQYF
TRBD2	TRBV3-1/TRBV3-2	TRBJ2-3	CASSQSLTSGAYF
-	TRBV2	TRBJ2-6	CASSALPGLLSGANVLTF
TRBD2	TRBV5-1	TRBJ2-1	CASSWGLAGGRVNEQFF
-	TRBV18	TRBJ1-6	CASSPLTGDNSPLHF
TRBD1	TRBV27	TRBJ1-2	CASSLTGGGGYTF
-	TRBV6-2/TRBV6-3	TRBJ2-2	CASSYPSTGELFF
-	TRBV3-1/TRBV3-2	TRBJ1-1	CASSQGSTVNTEAFF
-	TRBV5-4	TRBJ2-1	CASSLAVATGYNEQFF
-	TRBV2	TRBJ1-3	CATKTGSGNTIYF
TRBD1	TRBV2	TRBJ2-5	CASLAGTGAWETQYF
TRBD1	TRBV12-3/TRBV12-4	TRBJ1-2	CASSPGGGYTF
TRBD1	TRBV27	TRBJ1-5	CASRAVGQGEAQPQHF
TRBD1	TRBV9	TRBJ2-7	CASSPRGQGASYEQYF
-	TRBV24-1	TRBJ2-7	CAMGRSLSYEQYF
-	TRBV9	TRBJ2-1	CASSAGRLTYNEQFF
-	TRBV10-3	TRBJ2-1	CAITPDASSYNEQFF
-	TRBV11-2	TRBJ1-1	CASSLDRQRLNTEAFF
TRBD2	TRBV11-2	TRBJ2-5	CASSLELAGGFLQETQYF
-	TRBV5-1	TRBJ1-1	CASRGGHQNTEAFF
-	TRBV4-3	TRBJ1-2	CASSQETNTLYTF
TRBD1	TRBV6-6	TRBJ1-2	CASSWGQGYGYTF
-	TRBV10-3	TRBJ1-2	CAIRTDPNYGYTF
-	TRBV3-1/TRBV3-2	TRBJ1-1	CASRQGGAEAFF